The clone carrying this TCR beta chain has only one observation. This entry belongs to a study of blood T cell repertoires in COVID-19. Study-level background: The United States, Italy and Spain were the sources of the acute and convalescent COVID-19 samples. Sample material is recorded as cDNA or gDNA derived from T cells, B-cell-depleted T cells, or PBMCs.

Germline CDR1 is SQVTM and CDR2 is ANQGSEA. The J segment lost 4 bases and the V segment lost 4 bases, leaving 6 bases of the junction unmatched. This CDR3 region has 14 residues. As processed by the authors: Reference gene primer amplification gave nucleated cell count estimates. Some clones are missing from TCRdb's copy, which holds only in-frame ones; the method was immunoSEQ multiplex PCR. V and J calls and clone size follow that table, whereas D and trimming were derived from the DNA. The table lists 100,000 to 120,000 clones, about 80% of them singletons, with 3.8% in the top ten. The specimen was peripheral blood. This TCR came from a woman of 80 years or more with acute or convalescent COVID-19. The rearrangement joins TRBV29-1 to TRBJ2-1, with TRBD1 identical over 8 bases. The CDR3 loop is CSVGNDRGYNEQFF. As DNA, the CDR3 is TGCAGCGTTGGCAACGACAGGGGATACAATGAGCAGTTCTTC.